The entry that follows covers one T cell receptor beta chain sequence. This clone was seen more than once but under ten times. The antigen it binds to is not known. No qualities accompany the bases; no much larger clone lies one base away. Whole blood was collected in K2EDTA tubes by collaborating institutions according to the institutions' own protocols. For TCRbeta analysis, collaborators shipped samples in one of three forms: frozen whole blood, isolated PBMCs, or DNA extracted from either of those sample types. The immunoSEQ Assay, a bias-controlled multiplex PCR, was used to amplify TCRbeta CDR3 regions from genomic DNA. The authors processed their data as follows. The number of nucleated cells in each sample was estimated from the amplification of reference gene primers within the assay. To quantify the absolute abundance of each unique TCRbeta CDR3 rearrangement, sequence reads were collapsed and filtered. For each sample, productive Simpson clonality was calculated by taking the square root of Simpson's diversity index across productive rearrangements. What TCRdb holds here is the immuneACCESS table cut down to in-frame rearrangements. Part of the clones is not present; checked against another copy, under half of the missing clones reflect an unresolved V gene, and the others are unexplained. Clone size and V and J calls were adopted from that table, with D and trimming inferred from the DNA. The sample has around 190,000 clones on record, more than 75% of them singletons. Less than 5.5% of the sample is in the top ten clones.

Spanning cysteine to phenylalanine, the CDR3 consists of 15 amino acids. The only DNA kept is the CDR3, 45 bases in frame from the first base. CDR1 SGHRS and CDR2 YFSETQ are derived from the germline V gene. From V the trimming removes 1 base and from J it removes 5 bases, while the gene matches leave 5 bases of the junction unaccounted for. These data originate in a study of blood T cell repertoires in COVID-19 (dated by TCRdb to the early 2020s). Broadly, across the study: The collaborator samples originated in the United States, Italy and Spain and spanned the acute and convalescent phases of COVID-19. Nearly every sample came with metadata listing a de-identified subject ID, COVID-19 status, age in years and sex. Where available, HLA class I and class II types were taken from metadata supplied by the sample provider and were not determined by assay-based typing. The repertoires were made available in a free public database intended to serve as a resource for research on the immune response to SARS-CoV-2. Subjects who had been exposed to COVID-19, were actively infected with it, or had recovered from it provided the deeply sampled blood TCRbeta repertoires that made up the dataset. Samples came from the ongoing ImmuneRACE study (first 160 participants) plus 1,254 subjects from 6 global collaborators. The material from the prospective study consisted of cDNA or gDNA derived from T cells, B-cell-depleted T cells, or PBMCs. Findings and caveats that apply to the study as a whole: The quantity of clinical and demographic metadata differed by source and by participant and was supplied without curation.

The sample was peripheral blood. The chain was built from TRBV5-1 and TRBJ1-1, and TRBD1 matches 10 of the central bases. The sequence was collected from a woman older than 75 with acute or convalescent COVID-19. The CDR3 is CASSLLGTGVTEAFF. The nucleotides are TGCGCCAGCAGCTTGTTGGGGACAGGGGTGACTGAAGCTTTCTTT.